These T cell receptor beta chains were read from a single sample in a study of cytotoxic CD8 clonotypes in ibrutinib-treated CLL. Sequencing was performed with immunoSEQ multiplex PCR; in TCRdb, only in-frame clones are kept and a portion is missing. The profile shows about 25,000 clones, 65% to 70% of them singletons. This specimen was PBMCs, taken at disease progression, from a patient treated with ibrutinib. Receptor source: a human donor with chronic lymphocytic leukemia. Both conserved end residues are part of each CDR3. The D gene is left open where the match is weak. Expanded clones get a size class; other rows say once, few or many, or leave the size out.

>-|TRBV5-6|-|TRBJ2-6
CASSSWFSGANVLTF
TGTGCCAGCAGCTCTTGGTTTTCTGGGGCCAACGTCCTGACTTTC
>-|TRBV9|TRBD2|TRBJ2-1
CASSVAIAGGQNEQFF
TGTGCCAGCAGCGTAGCTATAGCGGGGGGGCAGAATGAGCAGTTCTTC
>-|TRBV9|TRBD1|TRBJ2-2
CASSAGMTGGGTGELFF
TGTGCCAGCAGCGCAGGGATGACAGGGGGCGGCACCGGGGAGCTGTTTTTT
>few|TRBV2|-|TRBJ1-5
CASNGIGGGQPQHF
TGTGCCAGCAATGGCATAGGGGGGGGTCAGCCCCAGCATTTT
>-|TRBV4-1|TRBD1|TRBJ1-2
CASSHHTGALNDGYTF
TGCGCCAGCAGCCACCATACAGGGGCTCTGAATGATGGCTACACCTTC
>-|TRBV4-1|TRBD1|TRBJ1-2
CASSIHRGDYGYTF
TGCGCCAGCAGTATACACAGGGGGGACTATGGCTACACCTTC
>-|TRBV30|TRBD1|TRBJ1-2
CGPGQGLGYTF
TGTGGTCCGGGACAGGGCCTTGGCTACACCTTC
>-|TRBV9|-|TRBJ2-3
CASSYLAIVGAPDTQYF
TGTGCCAGCAGCTACCTGGCTATAGTAGGGGCCCCAGATACGCAGTATTTT
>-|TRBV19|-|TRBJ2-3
CASGTPGFPTTDTQYF
TGTGCCAGCGGGACCCCCGGGTTCCCCACCACAGATACGCAGTATTTT
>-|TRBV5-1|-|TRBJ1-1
CASSLVAGDTEAFF
TGCGCCAGCAGCTTGGTAGCAGGGGACACTGAAGCTTTCTTT
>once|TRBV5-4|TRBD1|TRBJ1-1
CASSLGQQGAVTEAFF
TGTGCCAGCAGCTTGGGTCAACAGGGGGCGGTCACTGAAGCTTTCTTT
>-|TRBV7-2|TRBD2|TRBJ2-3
CASSRGVGGYATDTQYF
TGTGCCAGCAGCCGGGGGGTGGGCGGCTACGCCACAGATACGCAGTATTTT
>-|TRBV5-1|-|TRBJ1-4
CASSLAAAATNEKLFF
TGCGCCAGCAGCTTGGCCGCGGCAGCAACTAATGAAAAACTGTTTTTT
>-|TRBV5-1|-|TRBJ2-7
CASSLTPSTYEQYF
TGCGCCAGCAGCTTGACACCTTCCACCTACGAGCAGTACTTC
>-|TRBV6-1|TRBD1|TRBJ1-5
CASTYQGARQPQHF
TGTGCCAGCACCTATCAGGGGGCCCGTCAGCCCCAGCATTTT
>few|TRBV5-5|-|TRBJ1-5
CASSFDGNQPQHF
TGTGCCAGCAGCTTTGATGGGAATCAGCCCCAGCATTTT
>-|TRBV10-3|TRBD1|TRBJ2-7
CAISESRGTGDHEQYF
TGTGCCATCAGTGAGTCTCGTGGGACAGGGGACCACGAGCAGTACTTC
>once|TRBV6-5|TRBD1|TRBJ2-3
CASSRGQGSDTQYF
TGTGCCAGCAGTAGGGGACAGGGGTCAGATACGCAGTATTTT
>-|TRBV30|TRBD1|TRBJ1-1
CAWSVQGEAAFF
TGTGCCTGGAGTGTACAGGGGGAGGCAGCTTTCTTT
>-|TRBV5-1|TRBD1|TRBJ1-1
CASSLDRGLTEAFF
TGCGCCAGCAGCTTGGACAGGGGGCTCACTGAAGCTTTCTTT
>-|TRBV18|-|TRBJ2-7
CASSEWTADEQYF
TGTGCCAGCTCGGAGTGGACAGCCGACGAGCAGTACTTC
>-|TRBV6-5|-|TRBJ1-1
CASSWGPGAGNTEAFF
TGTGCCAGCAGTTGGGGTCCAGGGGCGGGGAACACTGAAGCTTTCTTT
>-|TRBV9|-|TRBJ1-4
CASSVGLASTNEKLFF
TGTGCCAGCAGCGTAGGTCTGGCGTCAACTAATGAAAAACTGTTTTTT
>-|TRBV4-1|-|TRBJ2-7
CASSQEVGNGGSSYEQYF
TGCGCCAGCAGCCAAGAAGTGGGTAATGGAGGAAGCTCCTACGAGCAGTACTTC
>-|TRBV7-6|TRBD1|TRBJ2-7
CASSPQTGPYEQYF
TGTGCCAGCAGCCCGCAGACAGGGCCCTACGAGCAGTACTTC
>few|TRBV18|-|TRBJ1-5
CASSSTQLSNQPQHF
TGTGCCAGCTCATCCACCCAGCTTAGCAATCAGCCCCAGCATTTT
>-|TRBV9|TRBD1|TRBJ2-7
CASSVHGTGGYEQYF
TGTGCCAGCAGCGTTCACGGGACAGGGGGGTACGAGCAGTACTTC
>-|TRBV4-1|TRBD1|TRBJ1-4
CASSQDVGTGNEKLFF
TGCGCCAGCAGCCAAGATGTCGGGACAGGTAATGAAAAACTGTTTTTT
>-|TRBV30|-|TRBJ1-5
CAWSVQELGQPQHF
TGTGCCTGGAGTGTACAAGAGTTGGGTCAGCCCCAGCATTTT
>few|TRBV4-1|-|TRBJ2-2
CASSQDRTVTGELFF
TGCGCCAGCAGCCAAGATAGGACGGTAACCGGGGAGCTGTTTTTT
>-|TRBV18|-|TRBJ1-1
CASSPTQNTEAFF
TGTGCCAGCTCACCAACACAGAACACTGAAGCTTTCTTT
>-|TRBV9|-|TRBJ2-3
CASSGFGAVDTQYF
TGTGCCAGCAGCGGCTTTGGGGCTGTAGATACGCAGTATTTT
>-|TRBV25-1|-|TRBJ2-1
CASSESRVGEQFF
TGTGCCAGCAGTGAATCCAGGGTAGGCGAGCAGTTCTTC
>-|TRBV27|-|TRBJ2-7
CASSLQRTYYEQYF
TGTGCCAGCAGTTTACAACGGACCTACTACGAGCAGTACTTC
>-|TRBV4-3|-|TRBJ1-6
CASSQQREYNSPLHF
TGCGCCAGCAGCCAGCAACGGGAGTATAATTCACCCCTCCACTTT
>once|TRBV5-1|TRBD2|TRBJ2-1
CASSLGLAVKDNEQFF
TGCGCCAGCAGCTTGGGACTAGCGGTTAAGGACAATGAGCAGTTCTTC
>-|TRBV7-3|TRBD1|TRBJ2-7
CASSLSSGQGYEQYF
TGTGCCAGCAGCTTAAGTTCGGGACAGGGATACGAGCAGTACTTC
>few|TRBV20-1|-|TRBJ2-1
CSAGYNEQFF
TGCAGTGCTGGCTACAATGAGCAGTTCTTC
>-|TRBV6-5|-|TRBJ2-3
CASRGQYTDTQYF
TGTGCCAGCAGGGGCCAATACACAGATACGCAGTATTTT
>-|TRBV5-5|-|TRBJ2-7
CASSPTPYTNEQYF
TGTGCCAGCAGCCCGACCCCATACACGAACGAGCAGTACTTC
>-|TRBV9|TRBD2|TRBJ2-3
CASSATSGLDTQYF
TGTGCCAGCAGCGCGACTAGCGGACTAGATACGCAGTATTTT
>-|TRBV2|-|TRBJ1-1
CASSVQGNTEAFF
TGTGCCAGCAGTGTCCAGGGTAATACTGAAGCTTTCTTT
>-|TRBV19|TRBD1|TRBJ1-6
CATNLGQPNNSPLHF
TGTGCCACAAACTTGGGACAGCCCAACAATTCACCCCTCCACTTT
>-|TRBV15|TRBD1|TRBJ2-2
CATSMGQGGRGELFF
TGTGCCACCAGCATGGGACAGGGGGGCAGAGGGGAGCTGTTTTTT
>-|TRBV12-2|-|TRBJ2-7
CASRLATGQKGDYEQYF
TGTGCAAGTCGCTTAGCGACGGGACAGAAAGGGGACTACGAGCAGTACTTC
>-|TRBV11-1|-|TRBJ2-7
CASSWGLYEQYF
TGTGCCAGCAGCTGGGGACTCTACGAGCAGTACTTC
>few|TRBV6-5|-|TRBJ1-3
CASSPGAVRNTIYF
TGTGCCAGCAGCCCCGGGGCAGTCAGAAACACCATATATTTT
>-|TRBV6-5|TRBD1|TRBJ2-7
CASSYSTGAGYEQYF
TGTGCCAGCAGTTACTCGACAGGGGCCGGTTACGAGCAGTACTTC